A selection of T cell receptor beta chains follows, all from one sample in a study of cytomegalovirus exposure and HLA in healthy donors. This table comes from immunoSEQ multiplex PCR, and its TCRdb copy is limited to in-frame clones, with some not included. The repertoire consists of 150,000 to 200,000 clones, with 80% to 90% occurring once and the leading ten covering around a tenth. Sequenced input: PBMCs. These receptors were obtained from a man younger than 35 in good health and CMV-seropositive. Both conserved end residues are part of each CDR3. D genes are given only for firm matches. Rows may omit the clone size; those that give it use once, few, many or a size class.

CASSGRGSSYNEQFF | TGTGCCAGCAGTGGACGGGGGTCCTCCTACAATGAGCAGTTCTTC | - | TRBJ2-1 | - | TRBV11-3
CASSLAGLEAFF | TGTGCCAGCAGCTTAGCGGGACTAGAAGCTTTCTTT | - | TRBJ1-1 | - | TRBV11-2
CASSQGRGRAYEQYF | TGCGCCAGCAGCCAAGGGAGGGGGCGTGCCTACGAGCAGTACTTC | - | TRBJ2-7 | - | TRBV4-1
CASSYRGGAEKLFF | TGTGCCAGCAGTTACAGGGGGGGAGCTGAAAAACTGTTTTTT | - | TRBJ1-4 | - | TRBV6-5
CASRPTVNTEAFF | TGTGCCAGCCGTCCGACAGTGAACACTGAAGCTTTCTTT | - | TRBJ1-1 | - | TRBV18
CASSRRTGGDGYTF | TGTGCCAGCAGCCGTAGGACAGGGGGCGACGGCTACACCTTC | TRBD1 | TRBJ1-2 | - | TRBV6-5
CASGTGPYEQYF | TGTGCCAGCGGGACAGGGCCCTACGAGCAGTACTTC | TRBD1 | TRBJ2-7 | - | TRBV7-9
CASSPTGPGGNTIYF | TGTGCCAGCAGTCCAACAGGGCCGGGTGGAAACACCATATATTTT | - | TRBJ1-3 | once | TRBV6-5
CASSLGEFSGETQYF | TGTGCCAGCAGCCTAGGGGAGTTCTCCGGAGAGACCCAGTACTTC | - | TRBJ2-5 | - | TRBV11-3
CSGTDRSYGYTF | TGCAGCGGTACCGACAGGAGCTATGGCTACACCTTC | - | TRBJ1-2 | once | TRBV29-1
CASSVVERQGMTEAFF | TGTGCCAGCAGCGTAGTGGAGAGGCAGGGGATGACTGAAGCTTTCTTT | - | TRBJ1-1 | - | TRBV9
CASSPPWANEQFF | TGTGCCAGCAGCCCCCCGTGGGCCAATGAGCAGTTCTTC | - | TRBJ2-1 | - | TRBV7-2
CASSHRQGGQPQHF | TGTGCCAGCAGCCATCGACAGGGCGGCCAGCCCCAGCATTTT | TRBD1 | TRBJ1-5 | - | TRBV7-8
CASSERDRGTDTQYF | TGTGCCAGCAGTGAAAGGGACAGGGGCACAGATACGCAGTATTTT | TRBD1 | TRBJ2-3 | - | TRBV6-1
CASSPPGSSYNEQFF | TGTGCCAGCTCACCACCGGGGAGCTCCTACAATGAGCAGTTCTTC | - | TRBJ2-1 | - | TRBV18
CASSSQGSIANYNSPLHF | TGTGCCAGCAGCTCTCAGGGGTCGATCGCGAACTATAATTCACCCCTCCACTTT | - | TRBJ1-6 | - | TRBV5-4
CSVESGQSAGYGYTF | TGCAGCGTTGAATCCGGACAGTCCGCCGGGTATGGCTACACCTTC | - | TRBJ1-2 | once | TRBV29-1
CASSTTKPTTDTQYF | TGTGCCAGCAGCACTACAAAACCTACCACAGATACGCAGTATTTT | - | TRBJ2-3 | - | TRBV5-6
CASSLYASNKQYF | TGTGCCAGCAGCTTGTATGCATCTAATAAGCAGTACTTC | - | TRBJ2-7 | - | TRBV5-4
CASSRSLWNTGELFF | TGCGCCAGCAGCCGGAGTTTATGGAACACCGGGGAGCTGTTTTTT | - | TRBJ2-2 | few | TRBV4-1
CASSLGLANTGELFF | TGTGCCAGCAGCTTGGGACTAGCGAACACCGGGGAGCTGTTTTTT | - | TRBJ2-2 | - | TRBV5-5
CASSSRLAGGPTQYF | TGTGCCAGCAGCTCCAGACTAGCGGGGGGCCCAACGCAGTATTTT | TRBD2 | TRBJ2-3 | once | TRBV7-2
CASSLGLALSYEQYF | TGTGCCAGCAGCTTAGGGCTAGCTCTTTCCTACGAGCAGTACTTC | - | TRBJ2-7 | - | TRBV7-9
CASSPRLAGGPEQYF | TGCGCCAGCAGCCCTCGGCTAGCGGGGGGGCCCGAGCAGTACTTC | TRBD2 | TRBJ2-7 | - | TRBV4-3
CASSLQGSGTEAFF | TGTGCCAGCAGCTTACAGGGATCGGGCACTGAAGCTTTCTTT | - | TRBJ1-1 | few | TRBV7-9
CASSPPQGINTEAFF | TGTGCCAGTAGTCCCCCACAGGGTATTAACACTGAAGCTTTCTTT | - | TRBJ1-1 | - | TRBV19
CASSFKQGNIYNEQFF | TGTGCCAGCAGCTTCAAACAGGGTAACATTTACAATGAGCAGTTCTTC | - | TRBJ2-1 | - | TRBV11-2
CARPHSMAYEQYF | TGTGCCAGACCCCACTCTATGGCCTACGAGCAGTACTTC | - | TRBJ2-7 | - | TRBV11-3